This entry features one TCR beta chain sequence. In germline, CDR1 is MDHEN, CDR2 SYDVKM. The CDR3 runs 18 residues. Trimming took 1 base from V and 1 from J; bases not matched to a gene: 9. The table came from immunoSEQ multiplex PCR; TCRdb's copy has only in-frame clones and leaves some out. The data show about 190,000 clones, 78% seen once. The sample comes from a study of blood T cell repertoires in COVID-19. The clonotype was recovered from a woman of 80 years or more with active or convalescent COVID-19. Sequenced input: peripheral blood. The chain uses TRBV28 and TRBJ1-2; 10 bases are shared with TRBD1. CDR3 residues: CASSLFAPGTGDNYGYTF. CDR3 bases: TGTGCCAGCAGTTTATTTGCCCCCGGGACAGGGGATAACTATGGCTACACCTTC.